This TCR beta chain was identified in a study of blood T cell repertoires in COVID-19. Overall study context: The United States, Italy and Spain were the sources of the acute and convalescent COVID-19 samples. PBMCs, B-cell-depleted T cells, or T cells provided the cDNA or gDNA that made up the material.

The CDR3 runs 13 residues. V was clipped by 0 bases and J by 4 bases, with 7 bases between them. Germline CDR1 reads SGHRS; CDR2 reads YFSETQ. Authors' analysis steps: From reference gene primer amplification, estimates of nucleated cell counts were derived. Method: immunoSEQ multiplex PCR; TCRdb's copy keeps in-frame clones and lacks some. D and trimming were read from the DNA, whereas the V and J calls and clone size are those reported in that table. The sample gives about 320,000 clones, about 91% of which show up once; roughly 1.7% is in the top ten. The chain employs TRBV5-1 and TRBJ1-2; D not resolved. This receptor was identified in a woman aged 30 to 39 with COVID-19, enrolled during active disease. The sequenced sample consisted of peripheral blood. CDR3: CASSLEVGYGYTF. The CDR3 DNA sequence: TGCGCCAGCAGCTTGGAAGTCGGCTATGGCTACACCTTC.